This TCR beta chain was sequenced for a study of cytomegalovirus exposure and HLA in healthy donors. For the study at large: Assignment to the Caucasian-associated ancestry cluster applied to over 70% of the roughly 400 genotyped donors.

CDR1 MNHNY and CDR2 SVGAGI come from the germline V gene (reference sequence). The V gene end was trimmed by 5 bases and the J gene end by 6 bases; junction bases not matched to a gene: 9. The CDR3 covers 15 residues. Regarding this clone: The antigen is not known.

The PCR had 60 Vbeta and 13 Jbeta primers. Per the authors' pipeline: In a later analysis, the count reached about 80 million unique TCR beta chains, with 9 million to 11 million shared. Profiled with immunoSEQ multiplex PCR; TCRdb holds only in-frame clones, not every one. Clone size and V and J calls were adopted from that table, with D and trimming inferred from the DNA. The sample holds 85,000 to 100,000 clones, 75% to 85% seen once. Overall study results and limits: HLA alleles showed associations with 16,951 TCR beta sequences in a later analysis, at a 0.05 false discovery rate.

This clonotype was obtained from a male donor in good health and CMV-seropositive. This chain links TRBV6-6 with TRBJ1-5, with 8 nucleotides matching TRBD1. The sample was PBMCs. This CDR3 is CASSADRAMLQPQHF. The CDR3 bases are TGTGCCAGCAGTGCGGACAGGGCCATGCTTCAGCCCCAGCATTTT.